This T cell receptor beta chain was documented in a study of T-cell memory formation after mild COVID-19. Each CDR3 protein is one row after TCRdb ran MiXCR on the 5' RACE reads. The table has approximately 150,000 distinct CDR3 sequences, about 19% seen once. This clonotype came up a few times. Its antigen is unknown. Study results and caveats: CM and EM subsets held most contracting CD4+ clones; EMRA held CD8+ ones. Detection of some responders pre-infection suggested pre-existing cross-reactive memory T cells participated.

Between the trimmed V and J ends, which lost 4 bases and 0 bases, there was a span of 11 bases. Germline lookup yields CDR1 SGHKS and CDR2 YYEKEE (reference sequence). The CDR3 extends over 14 amino acids. The sequence derives from an adult woman who had mild COVID-19 (a few samples of this study predate the infection). Cell type and time point are not known. The source material was PBMCs or a T cell subset sorted from them (not recorded which). The rearrangement uses TRBV5-5 and TRBJ2-7, with D perhaps assigned TRBD1 or TRBD2 (5 bases each). In DNA form, the CDR3 reads TGTGCCAGCAGCGGGACGGAGATCTCCTACGAGCAGTACTTC. This gives the protein CASSGTEISYEQYF.